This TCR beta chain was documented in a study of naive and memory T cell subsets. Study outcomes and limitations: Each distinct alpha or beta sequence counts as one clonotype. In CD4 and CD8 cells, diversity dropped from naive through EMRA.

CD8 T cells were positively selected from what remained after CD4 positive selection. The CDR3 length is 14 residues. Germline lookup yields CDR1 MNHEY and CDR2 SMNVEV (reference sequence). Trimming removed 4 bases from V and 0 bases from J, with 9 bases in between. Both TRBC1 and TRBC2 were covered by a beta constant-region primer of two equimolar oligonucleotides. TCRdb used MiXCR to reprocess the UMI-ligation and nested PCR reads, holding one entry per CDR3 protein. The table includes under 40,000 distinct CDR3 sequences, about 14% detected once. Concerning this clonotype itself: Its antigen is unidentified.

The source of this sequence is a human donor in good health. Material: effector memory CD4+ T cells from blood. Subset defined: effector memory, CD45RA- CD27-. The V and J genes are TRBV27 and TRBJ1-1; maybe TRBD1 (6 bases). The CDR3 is CASSSGQMNTEAFF. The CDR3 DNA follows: TGTGCCAGCAGTTCCGGACAGATGAACACTGAAGCTTTCTTT.